The 27 T cell receptor beta chains below were found in one sample sequenced in a study of blood T cells in healthy people across ages (dated by TCRdb to between 2014 and 2017). Libraries came from 5' RACE. The sequencer listed for this sample is Illumina HiSeq 2500. A second PCR of about 6 to 11 cycles was performed with a sample-barcoded 5' primer and a J-beta primer mix. Using fastp trimming at Q25 and MiXCR clonotype assembly, TCRdb reanalyzed the public sequencing data and kept in-frame beta chains. Rows with one shared CDR3 protein collapse into an entry with the most common genes and DNA. The sample table records approximately 1,100,000 distinct CDR3 sequences; 45% of these occur just once. The ten largest clonotypes hold under 20% of the sample. Specimen: blood. Receptors were obtained from a woman aged 55-75 years in good health.

The rearrangement joins TRBV20-1 to TRBJ2-7, with D tentatively TRBD2 (6 bases). Per germline, CDR1 DFQATT and CDR2 SNEGSKA (reference sequence). There are 14 residues in the CDR3. V was pared by 0 bases and J by 6 bases, with 15 bases between. The CDR3 is CSARDGGLLTEQYF. Written as DNA, the CDR3 is TGCAGTGCTAGAGATGGGGGACTCCTAACCGAGCAGTACTTC.

This clonotype was seen more than once but under ten times. The chain has TRBV5-1 and TRBJ2-6; perhaps TRBD2 as D (5 bases). Germline V gives CDR1 SGHRS, CDR2 YFSETQ. V was shortened by 4 bases and J by 2 bases, with 10 bases between the two germline ends. CDR3 size: 15 residues. CDR3 nucleotide sequence: TGCGCCAGCAGCACCGACGGGACTGGGGCCAACGTCCTGACTTTC. Translation gives CASSTDGTGANVLTF.

This clonotype came up once. The V and J genes are TRBV7-2 and TRBJ2-7; D perhaps matches TRBD1 (5 bases). The CDR3 sequence is 15 residues long. Germline lookup yields CDR1 SGHTA and CDR2 FQGNSA. V lost 5 bases to trimming and J lost 2 bases, with 16 bases between them. CDR3 residues: CASSPSLDRPYEQYF. CDR3 sequence (DNA): TGTGCCAGCAGCCCAAGCCTTGACAGACCCTACGAGCAGTACTTC. Full variable domain (missing parts from reference TRBV7-2 and TRBJ2-7): GAGVSQSPSNKVTEKGKDVELRCDPISGHTALYWYRQSLGQGLEFLIYFQGNSAPDKSGLPSDRFSAERTGGSVSTLTIQRTQQEDSAVYLCASSPSLDRPYEQYFGPGTRLTVT.

The chain joins TRBV6-5 to TRBJ2-1; D gene unclear. In germline, CDR1 is MNHEY, CDR2 SVGAGI. The CDR3 is made up of 12 amino acids. V was shortened by 4 bases and J by 10 bases, with 11 bases between the two germline ends. This CDR3 is CASSSTRVEQFF. The CDR3, as DNA: TGTGCCAGCAGTTCCACGCGAGTGGAGCAGTTCTTC.

This chain joins TRBV30 and TRBJ1-5, with D possibly TRBD1 on 5 matching bases. Trimming left V 2 bases short and J 8 bases short, with 13 bases between. Germline V lookup: CDR1 GTSNPN, CDR2 SVGIG (reference sequence). The CDR3 has 13 amino acids. The CDR3 spells CAWSFGGEEPQHF. The CDR3 bases are TGTGCCTGGAGTTTTGGAGGGGAGGAGCCCCAGCATTTT.

This chain joins TRBV27 and TRBJ1-1; D gene unclear. The germline gives CDR1 MNHEY, CDR2 SMNVEV (reference sequence). V gave up 5 bases and J gave up 1 base, with 8 bases separating them. The CDR3 extends over 13 amino acids. CDR3 bases: TGTGCCAGCAGTGATTGGGGGAACACTGAAGCTTTCTTT. This encodes CASSDWGNTEAFF.

This clonotype was observed a handful of times. The genes are TRBV28 and TRBJ2-3; 7 bases map to TRBD2. CDR3 length: 14 amino acids. The ends lost 3 bases at V and 6 bases at J; junction bases unmatched: 6. Per the germline V gene, CDR1 is MDHEN and CDR2 is SYDVKM. As DNA, the CDR3 is TGTGCCAGCAGTTTTGGCGGGAGAGGGGATACGCAGTATTTT. Amino acid sequence: CASSFGGRGDTQYF.

The chain joins TRBV6-5 to TRBJ1-2, with 7 positions matching TRBD1. This CDR3 region has 17 residues. CDR1 MNHEY and CDR2 SVGAGI come from the germline V gene. V was pared by 0 bases and J by 0 bases, with 7 bases of the junction left unmatched. The CDR3 region has the DNA TGTGCCAGCAGTTACTCGGACAGGACGAAAACTAACTATGGCTACACCTTC. It codes for CASSYSDRTKTNYGYTF.

This clonotype was seen only once. The chain joins TRBV4-2 to TRBJ2-1, with D perhaps being TRBD1 or TRBD2 (6 bases each). Germline V CDR1 and CDR2: LGHNA, YNFKEQ. V was clipped by 3 bases and J by 8 bases, with 17 bases between them. The CDR3 has 15 amino acids. CDR3 in DNA: TGTGCCAGCAGCCATAACAGGGAGGTCTCATATGAGCAGTTCTTC. This encodes CASSHNREVSYEQFF.

The rearrangement links TRBV12-3 or TRBV12-4 to TRBJ2-1; TRBD2 matches at 7 bases. This CDR3 comprises 13 residues. V shed 8 bases, J shed 7 bases, and the junction held 8 bases outside the gene matches. Here the CDR3 reads CASAGEGKNEQFF. The CDR3 region has the DNA TGTGCCAGCGCGGGAGAGGGAAAAAATGAGCAGTTCTTC.

The rearrangement uses TRBV14 and TRBJ2-1; weak D call: TRBD2 (6 bases). From germline, CDR1 is SGHDN and CDR2 FVKESK. CDR3 length: 19 amino acids. Trimming stripped 1 base from V and 2 bases from J, with 21 bases between. The CDR3 nucleotides are TGTGCCAGCAGCCAAGGTACATACCACACTAGCCGGACCTACAATGAGCAGTTCTTC. Protein sequence: CASSQGTYHTSRTYNEQFF.

This chain links TRBV5-1 with TRBJ2-5; 11 positions agree with TRBD2. The CDR3 has 17 residues. The germline V gene has CDR1 SGHRS and CDR2 YFSETQ. Unmatched junction bases numbered 13, after V lost 4 bases and J lost 5 bases. CDR3 region: CASSLGGTSGPRETQYF. Here the CDR3 DNA reads TGCGCCAGCAGCCTTGGGGGGACTAGCGGCCCTCGGGAGACCCAGTACTTC.

Comment on this clonotype: One end of the junction fails to match germline, which may point to a read error. This chain links TRBV2 with TRBJ2-7, with a tentative D call TRBD2 (5 bases). CDR3 size: 14 residues. CDR1 is SNHLY and CDR2 is FYNNEI in the germline V gene. The DNA of the CDR3 is TGCGCCAGCAGTCCCCAAGCGGAGATCTACGAGCAGTACTTC. Amino acid sequence: CASSPQAEIYEQYF. Variable domain in full (rest from reference TRBV2 and TRBJ2-7): EPEVTQTPSHQVTQMGQEVILRCVPISNHLYFYWYRQILGQKVEFLVSFYNNEISEKSEIFDDQFSVERPDGSNFTLKIRSTKLEDSAMYFCASSPQAEIYEQYFGPGTRLTVT.

This clonotype has a handful of counts. The chain carries TRBV10-3 and TRBJ2-3; 9 bases fit TRBD1. Germline V gene data show CDR1 as ENHRY and CDR2 as SYGVKD. V shed 1 base, J shed 5 bases, and the junction held 4 bases outside the gene matches. The CDR3 is 15 residues long. CDR3 region: CAISELGQGGDTQYF. The CDR3 nucleotides read TGTGCCATCAGTGAGTTGGGACAGGGAGGAGATACGCAGTATTTT.

V usage is TRBV5-4 and J usage is TRBJ2-3; 12 bases line up with TRBD2. With V trimmed by 0 bases and J by 6 bases, 8 bases remained unmatched. Germline values: CDR1 SGHNT, CDR2 YYREEE (reference sequence). This CDR3 has 17 amino acids. CDR3 protein: CASSLAGALAGGDTQYF. CDR3 nucleotides: TGTGCCAGCAGCTTGGCCGGCGCGCTAGCGGGAGGGGATACGCAGTATTTT.

This clonotype has a handful of counts. The chain links TRBV6-5 to TRBJ2-6; D is unclear. The CDR3 consists of 15 residues. Between the trimmed V and J ends, which lost 1 base and 0 bases, there was a span of 4 bases. Germline V gives CDR1 MNHEY, CDR2 SVGAGI. CDR3 DNA sequence: TGTGCCAGCAGTTACTTTAGCTCTGGGGCCAACGTCCTGACTTTC. Encoded protein: CASSYFSSGANVLTF.

There are a few counts of this clonotype. The J gene is TRBJ2-7, the V gene TRBV6-2 or TRBV6-3; 14 bases align to TRBD2. V shed 7 bases and J 2 bases; nucleotides not matched to a gene: 4. Germline V gene data show CDR1 as MNHEY and CDR2 as SVGEGT. The CDR3 covers 15 residues. The CDR3 nucleotides read TGTGCCAGCACCCTGACTAGCGGGAGGGCCTACGAGCAGTACTTC. The encoded protein is CASTLTSGRAYEQYF.

The genes are TRBV6-1 and TRBJ2-4, with 7 positions matching TRBD2. The CDR3 length is 14 residues. Per germline, CDR1 MNHNS and CDR2 SASEGT. Germline trimming cut 5 bases from V and 4 bases from J; bases unmatched to any gene: 5. This CDR3 reads CASSLGREKNIQYF. The CDR3 nucleotides are TGTGCCAGCAGTTTGGGGCGGGAGAAAAACATTCAGTACTTC.

The V and J genes are TRBV27 and TRBJ1-2; D not resolved. V was pared by 6 bases and J by 4 bases, with 18 bases between. This CDR3 is built from 15 residues. Germline V gives CDR1 MNHEY, CDR2 SMNVEV (reference sequence). This CDR3 is CASRPQGPSIYGYTF. The CDR3 nucleotides are TGTGCCAGCAGACCACAAGGACCGTCTATCTATGGCTACACCTTC.

V usage is TRBV4-2 and J usage is TRBJ2-6; D may match TRBD1 or TRBD2 (6 bases each). Trimming took off 4 bases at V and 0 bases at J, with 25 bases between the two ends. The CDR3 spans 21 residues. CDR1 LGHNA and CDR2 YNFKEQ come from the germline V gene. The chain's CDR3 is CASSPKKRQASAASGANVLTF. The DNA of the CDR3 is TGTGCCAGCAGCCCGAAGAAGAGACAGGCTAGCGCGGCCTCTGGGGCCAACGTCCTGACTTTC.

This clonotype was observed a few times. The V and J genes are TRBV5-1 and TRBJ2-7, with 9 bases lining up with TRBD1. The CDR3 sequence is 16 residues long. Germline V gene data show CDR1 as SGHRS and CDR2 as YFSETQ. Trimming at V came to 5 bases and at J to 3 bases, leaving 12 bases not matched to a gene. The CDR3 region has the DNA TGCGCCAGCAGTCGCACCTCGACAGGGGGGATCTACGAGCAGTACTTC. This encodes CASSRTSTGGIYEQYF.

Remarks on this clonotype: Germline is not matched at one junction end, which may reflect a read error. The chain uses TRBV4-1 and TRBJ2-5; the match to TRBD2 covers 8 bases. Per the germline V gene, CDR1 is MGHRA and CDR2 is YSYEKL. The CDR3 has 16 amino acids. The CDR3 DNA reads as TGCGCTAGCAGCCAAGAAGGGACTAGTAATTTTGAGACCCAGTACTTC. Its protein is CASSQEGTSNFETQYF.

This rearrangement joins TRBV6-5 to TRBJ2-7; TRBD2 might be the D (5 bases). The V end was cut by 4 bases, the J end by 0 bases, with 10 bases between. The CDR3 runs to 14 residues. CDR1 MNHEY and CDR2 SVGAGI come from the germline V gene. This chain's CDR3 is CASSSFRDSYEQYF. The CDR3 DNA is TGTGCCAGCAGTTCTTTCCGGGACTCCTACGAGCAGTACTTC.

V and J are TRBV6-2 or TRBV6-3 and TRBJ1-2; 8 nucleotides line up with TRBD1. Germline CDR1 is MNHEY and CDR2 is SVGEGT. With 6 bases clipped from V and 8 bases from J, the junction kept 8 bases outside the gene matches. The CDR3 extends over 13 amino acids. CDR3: CASRTDRVRGYTF. Here the CDR3 DNA reads TGTGCCAGCAGGACGGACAGGGTGAGAGGCTACACCTTC.

The chain employs TRBV11-2 and TRBJ2-7; 8 bases align to TRBD1. The J segment lost 3 bases and the V segment lost 2 bases, leaving 6 bases of the junction unmatched. Germline V lookup: CDR1 SGHAT, CDR2 FQNNGV. The CDR3 is 15 amino acids. In DNA form, the CDR3 reads TGTGCCAGCAGCTTATGGGACAGGATGCGCTACGAGCAGTACTTC. Amino acids: CASSLWDRMRYEQYF.

The chain combines TRBV27 with TRBJ1-4, with D perhaps TRBD1 (5 bases). Per the germline V gene, CDR1 is MNHEY and CDR2 is SMNVEV (reference sequence). The CDR3 length is 16 residues. Trimming took off 5 bases at V and 0 bases at J, with 13 bases between the two ends. The CDR3 spells CASSPVVDTTNEKLFF. CDR3 nucleotides: TGTGCCAGCAGTCCCGTGGTGGACACAACTAATGAAAAACTGTTTTTT.

In this sample, this clonotype turned up a few times. The chain recombines TRBV28 with TRBJ1-1; 7 positions agree with TRBD1. J lost 1 base, V lost 6 bases, and 8 bases had no gene match. The CDR3 spans 15 residues. CDR1 MDHEN and CDR2 SYDVKM come from the germline V gene. The CDR3: CASSVTGAKNTEAFF. CDR3 nucleotides: TGTGCCAGCAGCGTAACAGGGGCAAAGAACACTGAAGCTTTCTTT.